A selection of T cell receptor beta chains follows, all from one sample in a study of T cells in Graves' hyperthyroidism and ophthalmopathy. Using its own MiXCR run on the multiplex PCR reads, TCRdb lists one record per CDR3 protein. The table includes some 270,000 distinct CDR3 sequences, about 25% detected once. The material sequenced was blood. These receptors all come from a woman aged 40-49 years with Graves' ophthalmopathy. Both conserved end residues are part of each CDR3. The D gene is left open where the match is weak. Some rows have no size entry. The others give once, few or many, or a class for an expanded clone.

TGTGCCAGCAGTGTGAACAGGGCCTACGAGCAGTACTTC	CASSVNRAYEQYF	many	TRBV6-1	TRBJ2-7	.
TGCGCCAGCAGCTTGGAGGGAGGGTACATGAACACTGAAGCTTTCTTT	CASSLEGGYMNTEAFF	many	TRBV5-1	TRBJ1-1	.
TGTGCCAGCAGACAGGGACAGTACGGGAACACTGAAGCTTTCTTT	CASRQGQYGNTEAFF	.	TRBV12-3/TRBV12-4	TRBJ1-1	TRBD1
TGTGCCAGCAGCGTACAAGGGGTCCAAGAGACCCAGTACTTC	CASSVQGVQETQYF	.	TRBV9	TRBJ2-5	.
TGCAGTGCTCCAAGAGGGGGAGAGACCCAGTACTTC	CSAPRGGETQYF	few	TRBV20-1	TRBJ2-5	.
TGTGCCAGCAGTCCGTCGGGAGCAATAAGCAATCAGCCCCAGCATTTT	CASSPSGAISNQPQHF	many	TRBV6-5	TRBJ1-5	.
TGTGCCAGCAGTTTACTCAGGAGCTCCTACGAGCAGTACTTC	CASSLLRSSYEQYF	many	TRBV27	TRBJ2-7	.
TGTGCCAGCAGTGCCATCCCCGCCGGGGGCGAGCAGTACTTC	CASSAIPAGGEQYF	.	TRBV27	TRBJ2-7	.
TGCAGTGCTAGAGTCTTTGGGGCCACCTCCTACGAGCAGTACTTC	CSARVFGATSYEQYF	.	TRBV20-1	TRBJ2-7	.
TGTGCCAGCAGCCAAGATCTCCGGGACACAGGACTCTACGAGCAGTACTTC	CASSQDLRDTGLYEQYF	many	TRBV14	TRBJ2-7	.
TGCGCCAGCAGCCTCGGGACCTACTCCTACGAGCAGTACTTC	CASSLGTYSYEQYF	many	TRBV5-1	TRBJ2-7	.
TGTGCCAGCAGCCAAGATCGAGGTGACAGGCTTTCACCCCTCCACTTT	CASSQDRGDRLSPLHF	few	TRBV4-2	TRBJ1-6	.
TGTGCCAGCAGTGAAAATGGTCTGGCCATCTTTAACTATGGCTACACCTTC	CASSENGLAIFNYGYTF	few	TRBV6-1	TRBJ1-2	.
TGCGCCAGCAGTCCGGGACTAGCGGGAGGCACAGATACGCAGTATTTT	CASSPGLAGGTDTQYF	many	TRBV5-1	TRBJ2-3	TRBD2
TGTGCCAGCAGCCCAGGGTCCTCCACCGGGGAGCTGTTTTTT	CASSPGSSTGELFF	many	TRBV12-3/TRBV12-4	TRBJ2-2	.
TGTGCCATCAGTGAGCGAGGGGGGACTAGCGGATACGAGCAGTACTTC	CAISERGGTSGYEQYF	many	TRBV10-3	TRBJ2-7	TRBD2
TGTGCCAGCAGTGAACGAGCACTAGCGGGAGGGGCTCAAGACGAGCAGTACTTC	CASSERALAGGAQDEQYF	.	TRBV6-4	TRBJ2-7	TRBD2
TGTGCCAGCAGTTCCCAGAACACTGAAGCTTTCTTT	CASSSQNTEAFF	many	TRBV28	TRBJ1-1	.
TGCAGCGGACGTAGACCGGACACCGGGGAGCTGTTTTTT	CSGRRPDTGELFF	.	TRBV20-1	TRBJ2-2	.
TGTGCCAGCAGCCCCAGGGGATTTGGGTACGAGCAGTACTTC	CASSPRGFGYEQYF	many	TRBV28	TRBJ2-7	.
TGTGCCAGCAGCTCCGACAGGGGAGTCGGGGAGCTGTTTTTT	CASSSDRGVGELFF	many	TRBV7-6	TRBJ2-2	TRBD1
TGTGCCAGCAGACCGGACAGACTCGCGAACACTGAAGCTTTCTTT	CASRPDRLANTEAFF	.	TRBV7-2	TRBJ1-1	.
TGTGCCAGCCAAGACAAGAACACCGGGGAGCTGTTTTTT	CASQDKNTGELFF	many	TRBV30	TRBJ2-2	.
TGTGCCAGCAGCCCAAGCCGGGTCGGGGAGCTGTTTTTT	CASSPSRVGELFF	.	TRBV11-3	TRBJ2-2	.
TGTGCCAGCAGGGATAGGGGGACAGGGCTTACTGAAGCTTCCTTT	CASRDRGTGLTEASF	many	TRBV6-1	TRBJ1-1	TRBD1
TGTGCCACCAACCCGGGACAACGATATAATGGGGAGCAGTACTTC	CATNPGQRYNGEQYF	many	TRBV28	TRBJ2-7	.
TGTGCCAGCAGTTTGCGGGCCCTCTATGGCTACACCTTC	CASSLRALYGYTF	many	TRBV12-3/TRBV12-4	TRBJ1-2	.
TGTGCCCTCAGTGAGTCTGGACAGGGGGCGCGAGAGACCCAGTACTTC	CALSESGQGARETQYF	few	TRBV10-3	TRBJ2-5	TRBD1
TGCGCCAGCAGCCAAGAATATCCCGGCAGGTACCCCTACGAGCAGTACTTC	CASSQEYPGRYPYEQYF	.	TRBV4-1	TRBJ2-7	.
TGTGCCAGTAGGGGACTAGCGGGAGCCGAAAACACCGGGGAGCTGTTTTTT	CASRGLAGAENTGELFF	many	TRBV19	TRBJ2-2	TRBD2
TGTGCCAGCAGTTACTCGATAATTAGCGGCGACAGCTCCTACGAGCAGTACTTC	CASSYSIISGDSSYEQYF	.	TRBV6-2/TRBV6-3	TRBJ2-7	.